This T cell receptor beta chain was sequenced for a study of blood T cell repertoires in COVID-19. Study-level background: COVID-19 samples from acute and convalescent phases originated in the United States, Italy and Spain.

Measured with immunoSEQ multiplex PCR; TCRdb has only the in-frame clones, and not every one. This sample has roughly 84,000 clones, with over 70% found just once. This CDR3 region has 14 residues. CDR1 and CDR2 from the germline V gene are MNHEY and SVGEGT. V lost 3 bases and J lost 4, with 10 bases in between. The specimen sequenced was peripheral blood. The receptor was isolated from a woman aged 45-65 years with acute or convalescent COVID-19. V usage is TRBV6-2 or TRBV6-3 and J usage is TRBJ1-5; D is perhaps TRBD1 (6 bases). The CDR3 region has the DNA TGTGCCAGCAGTTATGCGAGGGGGAATCAGCCCCAGCATTTT. Amino acid sequence: CASSYARGNQPQHF.